The present entry profiles one TCR beta chain with its context. Different DNA sequences within this sample yield the same CDR3. The data originate from a study of blood T cell repertoires in COVID-19. Study background: From the United States, Italy and Spain came samples of acute and convalescent COVID-19. Sample material is recorded as cDNA or gDNA derived from T cells, B-cell-depleted T cells, or PBMCs.

In the authors' workflow: Reference gene primer amplification in the assay estimated nucleated cell counts. TCRdb's copy holds only in-frame clones and misses some; the assay was immunoSEQ multiplex PCR. The DNA was the basis for D and trimming; V, J and clone size are from that table. This table has 40,000 to 55,000 clones, approximately 90% appearing once. After removal of 6 bases from V and 1 base from J, the junction contained 7 bases not matched to a gene. The CDR3 runs to 16 residues. The germline V gene has CDR1 MDHEN and CDR2 SYDVKM. What was sequenced was peripheral blood. This chain joins TRBV28 and TRBJ2-3; 10 bases map to TRBD2. This TCR was sampled from a man in his 70s with active COVID-19. CDR3 loop: CASSPSGGAGTDTQYF. The CDR3 coding sequence is TGTGCCAGCAGCCCCAGCGGGGGGGCCGGCACAGATACGCAGTATTTT.